The clone carrying this T cell receptor (beta chain) has more than one count but fewer than ten. Antigen: not known. This CDR3 has 14 amino acids. Germline lookup yields CDR1 SEHNR and CDR2 FQNEAQ (reference sequence). The V and J ends lost 1 base and 3 bases respectively, with 6 bases between them. The data are from a study of blood T cells in healthy people across ages. With a J-beta primer mix and a sample-barcoded 5' primer, a second PCR ran about 7 to 12 cycles. TCRdb ran MiXCR on the 5' RACE reads and lists one entry per CDR3 protein. The data hold under 1,100,000 distinct CDR3 sequences, with almost 25% observed a single time. Findings and limits, study-wide: Samples with more naive T cells showed higher observed beta diversity.

These data also featured in a second study, about T cells of mothers and their children. From that study: Mother-child pairs who were related displayed a slightly higher overlap than unrelated pairs, a difference that was non-significant.

V usage is TRBV7-9 and J usage is TRBJ1-4; D ambiguous. The sequence was collected from a girl aged 2 to 9 in good health. The sequenced sample was blood. The CDR3 spells CASSLVDPNEKLFF. CDR3 nucleotide sequence: TGTGCCAGCAGCTTAGTGGACCCTAATGAAAAACTGTTTTTT. Drawing the rest from reference TRBV7-9 and TRBJ1-4, the complete variable domain is DTGVSQNPRHKITKRGQNVTFRCDPISEHNRLYWYRQTLGQGPEFLTYFQNEAQLEKSRLLSDRFSAERPKGSFSTLEIQRTEQGDSAMYLCASSLVDPNEKLFFGSGTQLSVL.